This paragraph covers one TCR beta chain sequence. Antigen specificity is unknown. Profiling relied on immunoSEQ multiplex PCR, and the TCRdb table lists in-frame clones only, not all of them. In the table there are about 2.4 million clones, more than 85% of which are singletons. The source of the sample is a study of shared clonotypes between healthy human individuals. General study findings and limits: Clonotypes not shared had lower generation probabilities than those common to all four donors.

The junction had 5 bases not matched to a gene; V was cut back by 4 bases and J by 7 bases. The CDR3 totals 15 residues. The source is a man aged 18 to 35 in good health. Some clones in this sample may be carry-over from other donors' samples. Sequenced sample: naive CD4+ T cells from PBMCs. As to subset: CD45RA+ positively selected. V and J are TRBV5-3 and TRBJ2-3, with 14 bases identical to TRBD2. TRBV5-3 is classed as an ORF, of uncertain function. CDR3 amino acids: CARSPGLAGVHTQYF. CDR3 bases: TGTGCCAGAAGCCCGGGACTAGCGGGAGTTCATACGCAGTATTTT.